This T cell receptor beta chain was captured by sequencing in a study of beta chain features in type 1 diabetes. Expressed TCRB transcripts were sequenced because the isolated RNA had all been reverse transcribed beforehand. Repertoires were generated with immunoSEQ multiplex PCR, while TCRdb's copy carries only in-frame clones and drops some. The table shows just over 600,000 clones, with roughly a sixth occurring only once. The CDR3 is 15 amino acids. Looked up from germline, CDR1 is SQVTM and CDR2 is ANQGSEA. Trimming stripped 3 bases from V and 3 bases from J, with 15 bases between. The origin of this receptor is a man aged 18 to 29 in good health. Sequenced sample: naive CD4+ T cells from blood. This chain uses TRBV29-1 with TRBJ2-1; D call uncertain. Here the CDR3 reads CSVDPPLWDYNEQFF. In DNA, the CDR3 is TGCAGCGTTGACCCTCCCCTGTGGGACTACAATGAGCAGTTCTTC.